This T cell receptor beta chain was captured by sequencing in a study of cytomegalovirus exposure and HLA in healthy donors. Study conclusions and caveats: Later work associated 16,951 TCR beta sequences with HLA alleles at 0.05 false discovery rate. TRBV6-2, TRBV6-3 and some other V segments were unresolvable in 87-base-pair reads.

The germline V gene has CDR1 SGHRS and CDR2 YFSETQ. Germline trimming cut 4 bases from V and 9 bases from J; bases unmatched to any gene: 10. This CDR3 has 15 amino acids. A remark on this clone: The antigen is undetermined.

Vbeta (60) and Jbeta (13) primers were used in the PCR. Libraries were prepared by immunoSEQ multiplex PCR; TCRdb keeps only in-frame clonotypes and omits some of them. The data contain fewer than 200,000 clones, roughly 80% of them seen just once; the ten biggest clones take up roughly 1.3%. This chain uses TRBV5-1 with TRBJ2-5; 12 bases are shared with TRBD1. The source is a woman aged 45-59 years in good health and CMV-seronegative. The specimen was PBMCs. The CDR3 region has the DNA TGCGCCAGCAGCGCCTCCGGGACAGGGGGCGAGGCCCAGTACTTC. As protein: CASSASGTGGEAQYF.